The 3 T cell receptor beta chains presented below share a single source sample, sequenced in a study of post-analysis software for immune sequencing data. Study-wide results and caveats: A few TRBV segments occurring more often in patients than controls included TRBV5-6, TRBV5-1 and TRBV20-1.

Their specific antigens are unknown. Carried by the TCR beta cDNA libraries were unique molecular identifiers. In TCRdb, the PCR reads were re-called with MiXCR into one record per CDR3 protein. Of about 540,000 distinct CDR3 sequences listed, less than 40% are singletons. Sequencing was performed on blood. The receptor set was obtained from a girl aged 2 to 17 with multiple sclerosis.

The chain recombines TRBV29-1 with TRBJ1-1; no clear D gene. CDR3 length: 11 amino acids. V was pared by 5 bases and J by 7 bases, with 11 bases between. Germline V CDR1 and CDR2: SQVTM, ANQGSEA. CDR3 nucleotides: TGCAGCGTTCTGCAGACCAGTGAAGCTTTCTTT. Residues: CSVLQTSEAFF.

The V and J genes are TRBV6-5 and TRBJ1-1, with TRBD1 matching over 12 bases. The V segment lost 6 bases and the J segment 2 bases; nucleotides outside the gene matches: 4. This CDR3 region has 15 residues. Germline values: CDR1 MNHEY, CDR2 SVGAGI. The CDR3 sequence: CASSWDRGLNTEAFF. DNA for the CDR3: TGTGCCAGCAGCTGGGACAGGGGGCTTAACACTGAAGCTTTCTTT.

The chain recombines TRBV10-3 with TRBJ2-3; 7 bases fit TRBD1. The CDR3 covers 15 residues. CDR1 and CDR2 (germline): ENHRY, SYGVKD. The trim removed 2 bases at V and 3 bases at J, leaving 5 bases unmatched. The CDR3, as DNA: TGTGCCATCAGTGAGAACAGGGGCAGTACAGATACGCAGTATTTT. It specifies CAISENRGSTDTQYF.